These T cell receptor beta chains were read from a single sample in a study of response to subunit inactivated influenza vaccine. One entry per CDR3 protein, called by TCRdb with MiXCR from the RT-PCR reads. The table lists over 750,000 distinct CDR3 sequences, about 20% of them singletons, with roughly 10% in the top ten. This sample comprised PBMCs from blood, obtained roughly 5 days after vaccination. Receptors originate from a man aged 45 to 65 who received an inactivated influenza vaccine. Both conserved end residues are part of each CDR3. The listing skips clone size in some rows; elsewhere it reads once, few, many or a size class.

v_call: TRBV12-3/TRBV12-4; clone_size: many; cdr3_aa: CASSPGTGIDVGELFF
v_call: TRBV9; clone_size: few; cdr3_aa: CASSGTSGRVDEQFF
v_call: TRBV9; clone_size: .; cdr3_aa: CASSPRYGEDTIYF
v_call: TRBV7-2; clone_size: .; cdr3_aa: CASSLVAGGPRDTQYF
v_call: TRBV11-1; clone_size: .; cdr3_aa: CASSSWTDQETQYF
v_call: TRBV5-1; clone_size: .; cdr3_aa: CASSTGNHEAFF
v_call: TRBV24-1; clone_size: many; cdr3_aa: CATSDPRVRPNEQFF
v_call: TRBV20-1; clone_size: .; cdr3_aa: CSAPGQGETEAFF
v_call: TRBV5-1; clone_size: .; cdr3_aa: CASSPGHNNQPQHF
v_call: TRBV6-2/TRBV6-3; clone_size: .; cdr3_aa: CASSYAPGRAREQYF
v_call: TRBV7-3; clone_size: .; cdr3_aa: CASSPSGSSQETQYF
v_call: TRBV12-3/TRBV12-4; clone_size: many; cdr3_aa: CASSRGQVGYEQYF
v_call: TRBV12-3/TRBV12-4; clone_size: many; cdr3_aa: CASSLGGLANEQFF
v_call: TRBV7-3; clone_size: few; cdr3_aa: CASSLQAVGTGVRNEQFF
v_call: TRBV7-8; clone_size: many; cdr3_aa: CASSQGVAQGNTYEQYF
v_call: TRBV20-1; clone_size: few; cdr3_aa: CSAIQGPTYEQYF
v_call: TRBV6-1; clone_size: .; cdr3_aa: CASSESGREQYF
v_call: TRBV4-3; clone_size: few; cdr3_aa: CASSQDRISTDTQYF
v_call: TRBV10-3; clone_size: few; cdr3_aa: CAIIGSGNTIYF
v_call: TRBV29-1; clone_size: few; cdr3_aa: CSTKQGNQETQYF
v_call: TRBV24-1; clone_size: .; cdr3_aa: CATSAVSGTRISSYNEQFF
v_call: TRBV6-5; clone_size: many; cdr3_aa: CASSYSPPTGAGEKLFF
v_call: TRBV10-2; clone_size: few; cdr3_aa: CASRMTSGGSRETQYF
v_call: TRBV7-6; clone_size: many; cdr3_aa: CASSRGWAGTEAFF
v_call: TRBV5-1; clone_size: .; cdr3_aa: CASSLGTSGDSEQFF
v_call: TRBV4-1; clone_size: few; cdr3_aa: CASSQRTGRSSYNSPLHF
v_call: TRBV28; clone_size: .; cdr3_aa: CASSSAGGETQYF
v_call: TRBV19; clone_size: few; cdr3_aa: CASSMGFGVNNEQFF
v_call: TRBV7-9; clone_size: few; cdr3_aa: CASSHESIQETQYF
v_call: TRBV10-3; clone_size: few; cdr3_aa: CAISAGAYEQYF
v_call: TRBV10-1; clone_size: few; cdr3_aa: CASSESGTHYEQYF
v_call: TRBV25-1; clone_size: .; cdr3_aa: CASSEGASGGSKQYF
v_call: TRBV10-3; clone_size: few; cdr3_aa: CAISARGGSVETQYF
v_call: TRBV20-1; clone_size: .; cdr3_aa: CSARNGGPDEQYF
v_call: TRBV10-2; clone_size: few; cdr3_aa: CASGRQGVGEQFF
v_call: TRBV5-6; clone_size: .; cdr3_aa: CASSLVRGEGGYTF
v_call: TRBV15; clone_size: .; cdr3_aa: CATSALAGQETQYF